A selection of T cell receptor beta chains follows, all from one sample in a study of blood T cell repertoires in COVID-19. Clones were read by immunoSEQ multiplex PCR, and TCRdb kept only the in-frame ones, dropping some. This sample carries approximately 300,000 clones, roughly 90% of them seen once, and the ten largest clones take around a sixth. Sequenced: PBMCs or T cells enriched from blood (not recorded which). These receptors originate from a woman aged 25 to 45 who had recovered from COVID-19. The CDR3 runs from the conserved cysteine through the conserved F or W. The order of the fields is CDR3 protein, CDR3 DNA, D gene, V gene, J gene, clone size. D genes are given only for firm matches. Clone size is not always given. Where it is, it says once, few, many or a class for expanded clones.

CDR3: CASSPRGTSGYEQYF; DNA: TGTGCCAGCTCACCAAGGGGGACTAGCGGTTACGAGCAGTACTTC; D: TRBD2; V: TRBV18; J: TRBJ2-7; size: NA
CDR3: CASSLNPGTILAGYTF; DNA: TGTGCCAGCAGCTTAAACCCCGGGACAATTCTTGCGGGCTACACCTTC; D: NA; V: TRBV7-3; J: TRBJ1-2; size: NA
CDR3: CASSWGQSSYNEQFF; DNA: TGCGCCAGCAGCTGGGGACAGAGCTCCTACAATGAGCAGTTCTTC; D: TRBD1; V: TRBV5-1; J: TRBJ2-1; size: NA
CDR3: CASSPGTLGELFF; DNA: TGTGCCAGCAGCCCAGGGACACTCGGGGAGCTGTTTTTT; D: NA; V: TRBV4-2; J: TRBJ2-2; size: NA
CDR3: CASSLQFTDTQYF; DNA: TGTGCCAGCAGTTTACAGTTCACAGATACGCAGTATTTT; D: NA; V: TRBV28; J: TRBJ2-3; size: NA
CDR3: CASRTTGASTDTQYF; DNA: TGTGCCAGCAGGACGACAGGGGCCAGCACAGATACGCAGTATTTT; D: TRBD1; V: TRBV6-6; J: TRBJ2-3; size: NA
CDR3: CASSQGMGAMGTGELFF; DNA: TGCGCCAGCAGCCAAGGGATGGGGGCAATGGGGACCGGGGAGCTGTTTTTT; D: NA; V: TRBV4-1; J: TRBJ2-2; size: NA
CDR3: CASSLNYRAGYTF; DNA: TGTGCCAGCAGTCTCAACTACAGGGCTGGCTACACCTTC; D: NA; V: TRBV2; J: TRBJ1-2; size: NA
CDR3: CASSQEPSLLAGVIYYEQYF; DNA: TGCGCCAGCAGCCAAGAGCCCAGCTTGCTAGCGGGAGTGATTTACTACGAGCAGTACTTC; D: TRBD2; V: TRBV4-1; J: TRBJ2-7; size: NA
CDR3: CASSHWAVIPQKLFF; DNA: TGTGCCAGCAGCCACTGGGCCGTGATTCCTCAAAAACTGTTTTTT; D: NA; V: TRBV9; J: TRBJ1-4; size: NA
CDR3: CASQARGETQYF; DNA: TGTGCCAGCCAAGCTAGGGGGGAGACCCAGTACTTC; D: NA; V: TRBV2; J: TRBJ2-5; size: NA
CDR3: CASAQGVAATQYF; DNA: TGTGCCAGTGCGCAGGGGGTGGCGGCGACCCAGTACTTC; D: TRBD1; V: TRBV19; J: TRBJ2-5; size: NA
CDR3: CASSQDRNQPQHF; DNA: TGTGCCAGCAGCCAAGACAGAAATCAGCCCCAGCATTTT; D: NA; V: TRBV4-2; J: TRBJ1-5; size: NA
CDR3: CASSLQPSGSVLYEQYF; DNA: TGTGCCAGCAGCTTACAACCTAGCGGGAGTGTATTATACGAGCAGTACTTC; D: TRBD2; V: TRBV7-8; J: TRBJ2-7; size: once
CDR3: CASSIGNRAETQYF; DNA: TGTGCCAGTAGTATAGGGAACAGAGCAGAGACCCAGTACTTC; D: NA; V: TRBV19; J: TRBJ2-5; size: NA
CDR3: CASSQSGSNEQYF; DNA: TGTGCCAGCAGCCAATCAGGGTCCAACGAGCAGTACTTC; D: NA; V: TRBV3-1/TRBV3-2; J: TRBJ2-7; size: NA
CDR3: CASARTPRGNQPQHF; DNA: TGTGCCAGTGCGAGGACCCCCAGGGGCAATCAGCCCCAGCATTTT; D: NA; V: TRBV6-5; J: TRBJ1-5; size: NA
CDR3: CAIRQGTTGELFF; DNA: TGTGCCATCAGACAGGGGACCACCGGGGAGCTGTTTTTT; D: TRBD1; V: TRBV10-3; J: TRBJ2-2; size: NA
CDR3: CASSNGQMSNYGYTF; DNA: TGCGCCAGCAGCAACGGACAGATGTCTAACTATGGCTACACCTTC; D: NA; V: TRBV5-1; J: TRBJ1-2; size: NA
CDR3: CASSWNGGQETQYF; DNA: TGCGCCAGCAGCTGGAACGGGGGGCAAGAGACCCAGTACTTC; D: TRBD2; V: TRBV5-1; J: TRBJ2-5; size: NA
CDR3: CASSPGVGGTEAFF; DNA: TGCGCCAGCAGCCCCGGGGTCGGCGGCACTGAAGCTTTCTTT; D: NA; V: TRBV5-1; J: TRBJ1-1; size: once
CDR3: CASSSRILRRNTEAFF; DNA: TGTGCCAGCAGCTCGAGGATACTACGAAGGAACACTGAAGCTTTCTTT; D: NA; V: TRBV7-2; J: TRBJ1-1; size: NA
CDR3: CASSLYQAISGNTIYF; DNA: TGTGCCAGCAGTTTATATCAGGCCATCTCTGGAAACACCATATATTTT; D: NA; V: TRBV28; J: TRBJ1-3; size: NA
CDR3: CASSFRDRERELFF; DNA: TGTGCCAGCAGCTTCCGGGACAGGGAACGGGAGCTGTTTTTT; D: TRBD1; V: TRBV5-5; J: TRBJ2-2; size: NA
CDR3: CASSLRQGRENEQFF; DNA: TGTGCCAGCAGCTTACGGCAGGGGAGGGAGAATGAGCAGTTCTTC; D: NA; V: TRBV11-1; J: TRBJ2-1; size: NA
CDR3: CASSLLLAGYAYNEQFF; DNA: TGCGCCAGCAGCCTGCTGCTGGCGGGATACGCCTACAATGAGCAGTTCTTC; D: NA; V: TRBV4-1; J: TRBJ2-1; size: NA
CDR3: CASSPRTGNYGYTF; DNA: TGTGCCAGCAGCCCCAGGACAGGGAACTATGGCTACACCTTC; D: TRBD1; V: TRBV7-9; J: TRBJ1-2; size: NA
CDR3: CASSATGSATNEKLFF; DNA: TGTGCCAGCAGCGCGACAGGGAGTGCAACTAATGAAAAACTGTTTTTT; D: TRBD1; V: TRBV9; J: TRBJ1-4; size: NA
CDR3: CASSLASTDGYTF; DNA: TGCGCCAGCAGCTTGGCTTCGACAGACGGCTACACCTTC; D: NA; V: TRBV5-1; J: TRBJ1-2; size: NA
CDR3: CASSPSGSDTDTQYF; DNA: TGTGCCAGCAGTCCGAGCGGGAGTGACACAGATACGCAGTATTTT; D: TRBD2; V: TRBV28; J: TRBJ2-3; size: NA
CDR3: CVSGGGSPMGINEQFF; DNA: TGTGTCTCGGGGGGCGGGTCGCCCATGGGTATAAATGAGCAGTTCTTC; D: NA; V: TRBV3-1/TRBV3-2; J: TRBJ2-1; size: NA
CDR3: CASSPTLNTEAFF; DNA: TGTGCCAGCAGCCCCACACTGAACACTGAAGCTTTCTTT; D: NA; V: TRBV7-9; J: TRBJ1-1; size: NA
CDR3: CASSLVTGDYGYTF; DNA: TGTGCCAGCAGTTTAGTAACAGGGGACTATGGCTACACCTTC; D: TRBD1; V: TRBV28; J: TRBJ1-2; size: NA
CDR3: CASSPRDSGRLDEQYF; DNA: TGTGCCAGCAGCCCTCGAGATAGCGGGAGGCTCGACGAGCAGTACTTC; D: TRBD2; V: TRBV9; J: TRBJ2-7; size: few
CDR3: CASSPGTGGGQYF; DNA: TGTGCCAGCAGCCCAGGGACCGGGGGTGGCCAGTACTTC; D: NA; V: TRBV3-1/TRBV3-2; J: TRBJ2-5; size: NA
CDR3: CASSEGGDSRFISTDTQYF; DNA: TGTGCCAGCAGCGAGGGGGGGGACTCCCGTTTTATAAGCACAGATACGCAGTATTTT; D: NA; V: TRBV7-8; J: TRBJ2-3; size: NA
CDR3: CATSEGHRPYEQYF; DNA: TGTGCCACCTCCGAAGGACACCGACCCTACGAGCAGTACTTC; D: NA; V: TRBV6-5; J: TRBJ2-7; size: NA
CDR3: CASSPGLDGGASNQPQHF; DNA: TGCGCCAGCAGCCCCGGGCTGGATGGGGGCGCGAGCAATCAGCCCCAGCATTTT; D: NA; V: TRBV4-1; J: TRBJ1-5; size: NA
CDR3: CASSLGTGDPPLHF; DNA: TGCGCCAGCAGCTTGGGGACAGGGGATCCACCCCTCCACTTT; D: TRBD1; V: TRBV5-1; J: TRBJ1-6; size: NA
CDR3: CASGGLPRGYTF; DNA: TGTGCCAGCGGAGGGCTCCCACGAGGCTACACCTTC; D: NA; V: TRBV2; J: TRBJ1-2; size: NA
CDR3: CASRKFRGRHTIYF; DNA: TGCGCCAGCAGGAAATTCAGGGGTAGACACACCATATATTTT; D: NA; V: TRBV5-1; J: TRBJ1-3; size: NA
CDR3: CASSRGGNTEAFF; DNA: TGCGCCAGCAGTAGAGGGGGGAACACTGAAGCTTTCTTT; D: NA; V: TRBV5-1; J: TRBJ1-1; size: once
CDR3: CASSLGQTIGDTQYF; DNA: TGCGCCAGCAGCTTGGGACAGACAATCGGGGATACGCAGTATTTT; D: NA; V: TRBV5-1; J: TRBJ2-3; size: NA
CDR3: CASSSAGPTTEAFF; DNA: TGTGCCAGCAGCTCGGCGGGGCCAACCACTGAAGCTTTCTTT; D: NA; V: TRBV11-2; J: TRBJ1-1; size: NA
CDR3: CASSQGPGELFF; DNA: TGTGCCAGCAGTCAGGGGCCCGGGGAGCTGTTTTTT; D: NA; V: TRBV28; J: TRBJ2-2; size: NA
CDR3: CAWSVLAETQYF; DNA: TGTGCCTGGAGTGTACTAGCGGAGACCCAGTACTTC; D: TRBD2; V: TRBV30; J: TRBJ2-5; size: NA
CDR3: CASSFSGSRNTEAFF; DNA: TGTGCCAGCAGCTTTTCGGGGTCTCGAAACACTGAAGCTTTCTTT; D: NA; V: TRBV5-4; J: TRBJ1-1; size: NA
CDR3: CASSLGGLMNTEAFF; DNA: TGTGCCAGCAGCCTCGGGGGGCTAATGAACACTGAAGCTTTCTTT; D: NA; V: TRBV28; J: TRBJ1-1; size: NA
CDR3: CASSLRSSYNEQFF; DNA: TGTGCCAGCAGTCTCCGTAGCTCCTACAATGAGCAGTTCTTC; D: NA; V: TRBV2; J: TRBJ2-1; size: NA
CDR3: CASSNPAGNYEQYF; DNA: TGTGCCAGCAGCAATCCAGCGGGGAACTACGAGCAGTACTTC; D: NA; V: TRBV21-1; J: TRBJ2-7; size: few
CDR3: CASSLAPTGNYGYTF; DNA: TGCGCCAGCAGCTTGGCCCCGACGGGAAACTATGGCTACACCTTC; D: NA; V: TRBV5-1; J: TRBJ1-2; size: NA
CDR3: CSVGTTDTGELFF; DNA: TGCAGCGTTGGGACTACTGACACCGGGGAGCTGTTTTTT; D: NA; V: TRBV29-1; J: TRBJ2-2; size: NA
CDR3: CAWSLGPSAYEQYF; DNA: TGTGCCTGGAGTCTAGGACCTAGCGCCTACGAGCAGTACTTC; D: NA; V: TRBV30; J: TRBJ2-7; size: NA
CDR3: CASSFSGGAGEQFF; DNA: TGTGCCAGCAGCTTTAGCGGGGGGGCGGGTGAGCAGTTCTTC; D: TRBD2; V: TRBV7-8; J: TRBJ2-1; size: NA
CDR3: CASSYSTGQGFGYTF; DNA: TGTGCCAGCAGTTACTCGACGGGACAGGGTTTTGGCTACACCTTC; D: TRBD1; V: TRBV6-5; J: TRBJ1-2; size: NA
CDR3: CASSLSLGGMETQYF; DNA: TGTGCCAGCAGCCTGAGTTTAGGGGGCATGGAGACCCAGTACTTC; D: TRBD1; V: TRBV7-2; J: TRBJ2-5; size: NA
CDR3: CASSPGQLPEKLFF; DNA: TGTGCCAGCAGCCCCGGACAGCTCCCTGAAAAACTGTTTTTT; D: NA; V: TRBV6-2/TRBV6-3; J: TRBJ1-4; size: NA
CDR3: CASSALNNQPQHF; DNA: TGTGCCAGTAGTGCCCTAAACAATCAGCCCCAGCATTTT; D: NA; V: TRBV19; J: TRBJ1-5; size: NA
CDR3: CASSEISRRAGDEQFF; DNA: TGTGCCAGCAGTGAGATCAGTCGCAGGGCAGGCGATGAGCAGTTCTTC; D: NA; V: TRBV2; J: TRBJ2-1; size: NA